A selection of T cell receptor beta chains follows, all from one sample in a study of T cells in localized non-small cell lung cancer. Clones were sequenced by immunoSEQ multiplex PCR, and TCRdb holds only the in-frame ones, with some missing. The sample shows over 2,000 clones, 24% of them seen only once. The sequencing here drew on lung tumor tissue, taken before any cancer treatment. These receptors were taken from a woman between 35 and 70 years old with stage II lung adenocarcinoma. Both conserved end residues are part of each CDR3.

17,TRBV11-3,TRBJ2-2,CASSLRFGRAHTGELFF
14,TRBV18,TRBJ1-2,CASSPQGTNYGYTF
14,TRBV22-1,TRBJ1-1,CASSLITGNTEAFF
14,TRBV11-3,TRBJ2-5,CASSFGGGMETQYF
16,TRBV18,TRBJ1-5,CASSPIPGQGEQPQHF
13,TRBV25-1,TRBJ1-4,CASSEGANEKLFF
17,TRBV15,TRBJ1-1,CATSRDRRTGDGTEAFF
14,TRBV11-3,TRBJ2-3,CASSSGTSTDTQYF
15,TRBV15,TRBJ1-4,CATSRGKQGNEKLFF
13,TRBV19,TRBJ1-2,CASSPPAPYGYTF